The rows below give T cell receptor beta chains drawn from one sample of a study of graft-versus-host responses after intestinal transplantation. Libraries were prepared by immunoSEQ multiplex PCR; TCRdb keeps only in-frame clonotypes and omits some of them. The profile shows 85,000 to 90,000 clones, roughly 90% of them singletons. Their recognized antigens are unknown. The source was unstimulated CD4+ T cells sorted from spleen or lymph node cells, collected before intestinal transplant. These receptors all come from a human donor who received an intestinal transplant. Each CDR3 is given with its conserved first and last residue. The order of the fields is V gene, CDR3 length, J gene, D gene, CDR3 protein. The D gene is left open where the match is weak.

TRBV7-2,13,TRBJ1-2,.,CASSPVRDYGYTF
TRBV6-5,15,TRBJ1-6,.,CASRSVEGGYSPLHF
TRBV27,17,TRBJ1-4,TRBD1,CASSRTLIGGFGEKLFF
TRBV11-3,13,TRBJ1-6,.,CASSQGGTSPLHF
TRBV19,13,TRBJ1-5,.,CASSSRVGQPQHF
TRBV2,15,TRBJ2-7,.,CASSLRDGGSYEQYF
TRBV5-1,15,TRBJ2-1,.,CASSGRQAPGNEQFF
TRBV10-3,16,TRBJ1-3,TRBD1,CAISLGQRRSGNTIYF
TRBV2,14,TRBJ2-7,.,CASREQGLFYEQYF
TRBV5-1,15,TRBJ2-2,.,CASSAPGHSTGELFF
TRBV6-1,11,TRBJ1-6,.,CASSELSPLHF
TRBV6-5,14,TRBJ1-6,TRBD1,CASSAGTGRPPLHF
TRBV5-1,14,TRBJ1-5,.,CASSLDSGNQPQHF
TRBV15,17,TRBJ2-5,TRBD2,CATSRGAGRGSGETQYF
TRBV6-5,16,TRBJ1-6,.,CASSYKGGGGSSPLHF
TRBV5-8,15,TRBJ2-5,TRBD2,CASSYKRGGQETQYF
TRBV6-5,12,TRBJ2-3,.,CASSSVADTQYF
TRBV10-3,19,TRBJ2-3,TRBD2,CAISEKVAGRTKSTDTQYF
TRBV2,15,TRBJ2-3,.,CASRRSGMGRDTQYF
TRBV5-6,15,TRBJ2-3,.,CASSLLRVLTDTQYF
TRBV6-5,15,TRBJ1-4,TRBD1,CASRMTGTGGEKLFF
TRBV18,13,TRBJ2-5,.,CASSPLRVETQYF
TRBV6-5,13,TRBJ1-2,.,CASTRKGPYGYTF
TRBV5-6,16,TRBJ2-1,.,CASSQNRVRSYNEQFF
TRBV7-2,16,TRBJ2-5,TRBD2,CASSLGVRGGLETQYF
TRBV7-8,14,TRBJ1-6,.,CASTIGGYNSPLHF
TRBV9,13,TRBJ1-1,.,CASTAQANTEAFF
TRBV6-6,16,TRBJ2-2,TRBD1,CASRPDRDRITGELFF
TRBV5-1,14,TRBJ1-3,.,CASSERVAGNTIYF
TRBV14,14,TRBJ1-1,.,CASSRPGRGTEAFF
TRBV15,16,TRBJ1-5,.,CATSGGRGDSNQPQHF
TRBV7-8,15,TRBJ1-1,.,CASSLVYDTIAEAFF
TRBV9,18,TRBJ2-2,TRBD2,CASSPPFRGGLNTGELFF
TRBV5-1,13,TRBJ2-2,TRBD1,CASSFQGAGELFF
TRBV6-6,12,TRBJ1-5,.,CASTAPDQPQHF
TRBV18,14,TRBJ1-2,.,CASSPPEGRYGYTF
TRBV19,15,TRBJ1-4,TRBD1,CASSAFGTGPEKLFF
TRBV10-2,15,TRBJ1-2,TRBD1,CASSDGTAKNYGYTF
TRBV7-9,16,TRBJ2-2,TRBD2,CASSLAAGRGTGELFF
TRBV6-5,15,TRBJ2-3,TRBD2,CASSPGLAEWGTQYF
TRBV5-4,15,TRBJ1-1,.,CASSLAWGGSTEAFF
TRBV6-1,15,TRBJ1-5,.,CASSYGPGSNQPQHF
TRBV10-2,14,TRBJ2-7,TRBD2,CASSEASGAYEQYF
TRBV7-3,16,TRBJ1-6,.,CAPHFGRVSYNSPLHF
TRBV10-1,15,TRBJ2-1,.,CASSEFKSRNNEQFF
TRBV5-1,14,TRBJ2-4,.,CASSPLASDTIGYF
TRBV19,15,TRBJ2-5,TRBD2,CASSIGTSLGETQYF
TRBV6-5,15,TRBJ1-5,TRBD1,CASTPGGGTNQPQHF
TRBV6-6,15,TRBJ1-5,.,CASSYSTHSNQPQHF
TRBV10-3,13,TRBJ1-5,.,CAIRGAVGQPQHF
TRBV12-5,13,TRBJ1-1,.,CASGLGFGELVFF
TRBV5-4,15,TRBJ1-1,.,CASSLGGGTNTEAFF
TRBV10-3,15,TRBJ2-2,.,CAISESIAGVGELFF
TRBV6-5,15,TRBJ1-6,.,CASSSTGLEGSPLHF
TRBV11-2,16,TRBJ2-7,.,CASSLNLGGASYEQYF
TRBV5-1,15,TRBJ2-1,TRBD2,CASSLALAGGVEQFF
TRBV6-1,16,TRBJ2-5,TRBD2,CASSEVPSGVLGTQYF
TRBV10-3,17,TRBJ1-6,.,CAISESLDSPTNSPLHF
TRBV7-9,12,TRBJ1-2,.,CASNQGADGYTF